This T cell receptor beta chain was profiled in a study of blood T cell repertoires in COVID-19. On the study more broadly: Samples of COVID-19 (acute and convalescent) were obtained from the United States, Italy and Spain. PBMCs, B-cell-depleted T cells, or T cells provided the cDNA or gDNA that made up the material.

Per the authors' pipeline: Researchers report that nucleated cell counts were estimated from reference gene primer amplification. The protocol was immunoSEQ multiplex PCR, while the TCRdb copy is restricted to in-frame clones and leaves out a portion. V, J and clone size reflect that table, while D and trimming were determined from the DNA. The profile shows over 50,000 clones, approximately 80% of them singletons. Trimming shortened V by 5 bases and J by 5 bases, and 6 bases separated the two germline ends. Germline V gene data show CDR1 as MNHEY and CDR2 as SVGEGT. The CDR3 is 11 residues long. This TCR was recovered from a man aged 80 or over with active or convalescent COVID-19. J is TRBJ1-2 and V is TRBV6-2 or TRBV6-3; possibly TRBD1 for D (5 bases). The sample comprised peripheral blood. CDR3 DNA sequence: TGTGCCAGCAGTCGGGGGTATGGCTACACCTTC. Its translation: CASSRGYGYTF.